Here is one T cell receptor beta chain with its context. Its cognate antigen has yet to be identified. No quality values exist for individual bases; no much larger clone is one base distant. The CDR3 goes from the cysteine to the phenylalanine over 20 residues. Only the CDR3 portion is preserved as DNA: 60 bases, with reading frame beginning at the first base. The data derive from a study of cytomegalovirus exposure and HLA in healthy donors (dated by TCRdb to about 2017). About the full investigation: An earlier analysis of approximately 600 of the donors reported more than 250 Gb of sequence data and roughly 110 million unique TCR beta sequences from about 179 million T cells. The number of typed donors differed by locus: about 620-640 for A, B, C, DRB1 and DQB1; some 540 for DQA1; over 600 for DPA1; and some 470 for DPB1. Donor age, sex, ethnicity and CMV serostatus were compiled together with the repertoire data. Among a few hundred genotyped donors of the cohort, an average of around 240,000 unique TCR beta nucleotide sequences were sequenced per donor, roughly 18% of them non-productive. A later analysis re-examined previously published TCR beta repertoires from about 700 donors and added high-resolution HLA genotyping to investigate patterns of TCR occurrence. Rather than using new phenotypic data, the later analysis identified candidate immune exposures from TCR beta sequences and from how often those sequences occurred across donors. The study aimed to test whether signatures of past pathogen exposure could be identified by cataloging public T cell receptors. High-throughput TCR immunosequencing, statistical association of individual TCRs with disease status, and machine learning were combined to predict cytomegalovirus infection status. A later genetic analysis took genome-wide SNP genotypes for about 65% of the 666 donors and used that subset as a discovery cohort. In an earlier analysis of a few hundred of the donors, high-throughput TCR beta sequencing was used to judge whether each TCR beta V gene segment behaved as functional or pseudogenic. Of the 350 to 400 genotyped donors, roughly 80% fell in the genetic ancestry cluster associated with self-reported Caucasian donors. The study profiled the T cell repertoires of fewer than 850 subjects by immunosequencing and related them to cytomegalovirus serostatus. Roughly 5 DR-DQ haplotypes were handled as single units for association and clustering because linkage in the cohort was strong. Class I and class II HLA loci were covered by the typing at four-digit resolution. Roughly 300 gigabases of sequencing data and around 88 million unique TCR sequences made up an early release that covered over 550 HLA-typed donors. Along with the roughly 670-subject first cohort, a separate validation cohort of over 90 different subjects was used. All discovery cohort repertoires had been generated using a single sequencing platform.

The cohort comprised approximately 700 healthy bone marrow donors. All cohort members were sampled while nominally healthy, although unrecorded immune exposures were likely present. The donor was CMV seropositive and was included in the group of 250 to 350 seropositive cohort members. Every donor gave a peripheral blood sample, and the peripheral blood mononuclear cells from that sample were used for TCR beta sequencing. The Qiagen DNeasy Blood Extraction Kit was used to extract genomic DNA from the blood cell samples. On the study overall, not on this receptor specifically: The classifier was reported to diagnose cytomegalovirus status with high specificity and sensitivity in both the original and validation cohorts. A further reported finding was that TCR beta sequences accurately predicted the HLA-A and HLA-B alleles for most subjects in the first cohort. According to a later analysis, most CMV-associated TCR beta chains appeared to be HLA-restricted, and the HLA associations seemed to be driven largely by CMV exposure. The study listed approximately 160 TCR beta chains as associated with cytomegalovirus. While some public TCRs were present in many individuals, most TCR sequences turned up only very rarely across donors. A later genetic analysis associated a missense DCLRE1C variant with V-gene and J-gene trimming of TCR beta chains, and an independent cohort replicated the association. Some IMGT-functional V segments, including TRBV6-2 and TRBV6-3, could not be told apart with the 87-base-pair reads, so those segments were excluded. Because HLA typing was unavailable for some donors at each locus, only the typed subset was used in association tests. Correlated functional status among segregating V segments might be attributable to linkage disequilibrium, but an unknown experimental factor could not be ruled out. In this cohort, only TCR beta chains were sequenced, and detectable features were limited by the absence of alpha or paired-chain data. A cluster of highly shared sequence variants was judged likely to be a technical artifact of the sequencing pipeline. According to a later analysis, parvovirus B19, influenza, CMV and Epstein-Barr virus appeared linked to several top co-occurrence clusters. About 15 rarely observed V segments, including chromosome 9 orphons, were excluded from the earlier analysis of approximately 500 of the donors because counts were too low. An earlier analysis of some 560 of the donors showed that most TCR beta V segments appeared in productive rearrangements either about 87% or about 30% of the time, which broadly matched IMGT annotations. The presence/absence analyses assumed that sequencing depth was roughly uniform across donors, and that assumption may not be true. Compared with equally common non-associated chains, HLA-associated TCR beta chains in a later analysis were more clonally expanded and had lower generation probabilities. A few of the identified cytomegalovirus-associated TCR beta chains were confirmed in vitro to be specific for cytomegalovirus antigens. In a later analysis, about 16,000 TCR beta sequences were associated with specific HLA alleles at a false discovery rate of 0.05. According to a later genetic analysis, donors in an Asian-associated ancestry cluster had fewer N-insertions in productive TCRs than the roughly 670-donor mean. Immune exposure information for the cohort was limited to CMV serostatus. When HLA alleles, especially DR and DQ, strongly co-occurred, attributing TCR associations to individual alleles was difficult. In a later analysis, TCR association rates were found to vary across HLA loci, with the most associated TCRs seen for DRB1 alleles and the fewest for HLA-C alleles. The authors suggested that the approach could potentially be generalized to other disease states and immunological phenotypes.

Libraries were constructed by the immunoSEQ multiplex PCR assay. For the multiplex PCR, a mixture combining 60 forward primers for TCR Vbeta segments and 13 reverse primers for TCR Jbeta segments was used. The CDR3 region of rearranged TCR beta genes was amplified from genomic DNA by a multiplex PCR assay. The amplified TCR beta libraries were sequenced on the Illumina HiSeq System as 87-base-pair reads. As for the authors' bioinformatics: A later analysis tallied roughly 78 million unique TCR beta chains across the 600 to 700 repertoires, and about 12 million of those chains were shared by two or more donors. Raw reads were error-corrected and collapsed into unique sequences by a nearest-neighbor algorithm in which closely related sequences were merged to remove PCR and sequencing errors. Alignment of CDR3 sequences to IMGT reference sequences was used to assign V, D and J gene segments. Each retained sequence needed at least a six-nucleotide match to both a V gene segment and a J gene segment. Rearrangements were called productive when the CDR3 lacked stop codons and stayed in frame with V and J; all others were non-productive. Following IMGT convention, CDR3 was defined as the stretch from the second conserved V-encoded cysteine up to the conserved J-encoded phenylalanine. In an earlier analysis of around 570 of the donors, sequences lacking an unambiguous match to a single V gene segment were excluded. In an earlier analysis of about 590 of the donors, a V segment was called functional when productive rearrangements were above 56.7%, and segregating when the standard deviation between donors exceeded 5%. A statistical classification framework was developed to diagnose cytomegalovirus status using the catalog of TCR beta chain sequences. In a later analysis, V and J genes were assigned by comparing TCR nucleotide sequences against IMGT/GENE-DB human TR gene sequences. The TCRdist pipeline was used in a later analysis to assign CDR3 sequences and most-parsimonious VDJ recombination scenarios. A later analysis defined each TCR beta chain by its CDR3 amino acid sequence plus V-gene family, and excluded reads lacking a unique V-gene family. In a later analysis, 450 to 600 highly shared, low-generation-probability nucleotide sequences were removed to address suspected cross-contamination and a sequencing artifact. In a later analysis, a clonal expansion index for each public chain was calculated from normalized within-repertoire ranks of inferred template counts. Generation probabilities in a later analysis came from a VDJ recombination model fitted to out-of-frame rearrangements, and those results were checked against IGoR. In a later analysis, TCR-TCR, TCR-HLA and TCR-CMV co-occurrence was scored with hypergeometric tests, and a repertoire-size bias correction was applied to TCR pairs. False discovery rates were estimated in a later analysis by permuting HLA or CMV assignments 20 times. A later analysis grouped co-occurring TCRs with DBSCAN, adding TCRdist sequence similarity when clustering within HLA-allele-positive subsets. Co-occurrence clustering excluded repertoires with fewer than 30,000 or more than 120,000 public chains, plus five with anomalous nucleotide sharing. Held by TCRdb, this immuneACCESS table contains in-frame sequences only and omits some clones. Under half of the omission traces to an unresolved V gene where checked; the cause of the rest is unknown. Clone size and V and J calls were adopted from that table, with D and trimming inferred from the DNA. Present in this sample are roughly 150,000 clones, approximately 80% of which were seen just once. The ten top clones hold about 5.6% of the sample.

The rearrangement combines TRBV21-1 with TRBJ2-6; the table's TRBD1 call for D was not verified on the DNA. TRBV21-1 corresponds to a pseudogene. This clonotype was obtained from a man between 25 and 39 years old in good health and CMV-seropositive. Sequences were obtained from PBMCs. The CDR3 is CASSKDWDRGPFSGANVLTF. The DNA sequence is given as TGTGCCAGCAGCAAAGATTGGGACAGGGGGCCGTTCTCTGGGGCCAACGTCCTGACTTTC.